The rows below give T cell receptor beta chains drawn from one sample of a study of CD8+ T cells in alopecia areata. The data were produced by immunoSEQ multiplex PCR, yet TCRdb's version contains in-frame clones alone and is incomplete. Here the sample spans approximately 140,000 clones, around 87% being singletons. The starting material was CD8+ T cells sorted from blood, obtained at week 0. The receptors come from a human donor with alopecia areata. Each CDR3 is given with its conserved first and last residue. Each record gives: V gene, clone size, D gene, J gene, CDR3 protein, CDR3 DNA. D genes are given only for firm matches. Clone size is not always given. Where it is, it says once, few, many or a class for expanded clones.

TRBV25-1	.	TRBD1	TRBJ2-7	CASSGRDRVYEQYF	TGTGCCAGCAGTGGCCGGGACAGGGTCTACGAGCAGTACTTC
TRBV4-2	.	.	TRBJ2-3	CASSQDLDSTDTQYF	TGTGCCAGCAGCCAAGACCTCGACTCCACAGATACGCAGTATTTT
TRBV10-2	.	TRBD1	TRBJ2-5	CASSGQGETQYF	TGCGCCAGCAGCGGACAGGGGGAGACCCAGTACTTC
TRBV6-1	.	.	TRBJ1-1	CASSEGGGVTEAFF	TGTGCCAGCAGTGAAGGTGGAGGGGTCACTGAAGCTTTCTTT
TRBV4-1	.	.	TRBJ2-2	CASSQVHNLDTGELFF	TGCGCCAGCAGCCAAGTTCACAATCTCGACACCGGGGAGCTGTTTTTT
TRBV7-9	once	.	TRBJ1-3	CASSLEDADTIYF	TGTGCCAGCAGCTTAGAAGACGCGGACACCATATATTTT
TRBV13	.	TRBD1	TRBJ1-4	CASRTGGYEKLFF	TGTGCCAGCAGGACAGGGGGCTATGAAAAACTGTTTTTT
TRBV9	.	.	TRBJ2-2	CASSPWTNTGELFF	TGTGCCAGCAGCCCATGGACGAACACCGGGGAGCTGTTTTTT
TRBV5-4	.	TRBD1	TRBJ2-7	CASSLDPPGQGPRRLEQYF	TGTGCCAGCAGCTTGGATCCCCCCGGACAGGGCCCCCGGAGGCTCGAGCAGTACTTC
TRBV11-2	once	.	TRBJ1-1	CASSLGTPEAFF	TGTGCCAGCAGCCTCGGGACGCCCGAAGCTTTCTTT
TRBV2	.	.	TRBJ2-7	CAARGSSYEQYF	TGTGCCGCCCGGGGCAGCTCCTACGAGCAGTACTTC
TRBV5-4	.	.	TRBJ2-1	CASSKESGPAYNEQFF	TGTGCCAGCAGCAAGGAGAGCGGGCCCGCCTACAATGAGCAGTTCTTC
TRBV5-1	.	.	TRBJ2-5	CASSPYGVAETQYF	TGCGCCAGCAGCCCCTATGGGGTAGCGGAGACCCAGTACTTC
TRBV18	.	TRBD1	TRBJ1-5	CASSLQGQGDQPQHF	TGTGCCAGCTCACTTCAAGGACAGGGGGATCAGCCCCAGCATTTT
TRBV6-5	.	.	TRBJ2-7	CATLGGPNNEQYF	TGTGCCACCCTAGGCGGCCCGAACAACGAGCAGTACTTC
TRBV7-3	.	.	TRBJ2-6	CASSLSAGSGANVLTF	TGTGCCAGCAGCCTTTCGGCAGGGTCTGGGGCCAACGTCCTGACTTTC
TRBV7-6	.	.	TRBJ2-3	CASSLALDSGTDTQYF	TGTGCCAGCAGCTTAGCTTTGGACTCCGGCACAGATACGCAGTATTTT
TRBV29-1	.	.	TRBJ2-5	CSVGTQETQYF	TGCAGCGTTGGGACGCAAGAGACCCAGTACTTC
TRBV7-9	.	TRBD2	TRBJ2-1	CASSLTSGGAVYNEQFF	TGTGCCAGCAGCCTGACTAGCGGGGGGGCCGTTTACAATGAGCAGTTCTTC
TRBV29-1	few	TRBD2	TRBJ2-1	CSSNVDGSGRGGEQFF	TGCAGCTCTAACGTCGACGGTAGCGGGAGGGGCGGTGAGCAGTTCTTC
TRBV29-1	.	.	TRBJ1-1	CSVVGADLNTEAFF	TGCAGCGTTGTGGGGGCAGACTTGAACACTGAAGCTTTCTTT
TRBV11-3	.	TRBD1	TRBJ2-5	CASSPQDRGMETQYF	TGTGCCAGCAGCCCGCAGGACAGGGGAATGGAGACCCAGTACTTC
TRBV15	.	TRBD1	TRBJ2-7	CATSGGWTGGAGSYEQYF	TGTGCCACCAGCGGAGGTTGGACAGGGGGCGCAGGCTCCTACGAGCAGTACTTC
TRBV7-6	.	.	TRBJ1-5	CASSLDGVKPQHF	TGTGCCAGCAGCTTAGATGGTGTGAAGCCCCAGCATTTT
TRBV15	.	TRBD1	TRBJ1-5	CATGDDRVQPQHF	TGTGCCACTGGGGACGACAGGGTCCAACCCCAGCATTTT
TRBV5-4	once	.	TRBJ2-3	CASNHDAESTDTQYF	TGTGCCAGCAACCATGACGCGGAAAGCACAGATACGCAGTATTTT
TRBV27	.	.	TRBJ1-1	CASSLFGDTEAFF	TGTGCCAGCAGTTTATTTGGTGACACTGAAGCTTTCTTT
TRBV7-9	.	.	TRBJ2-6	CASSLPAGQLDSGANVLTF	TGTGCCAGCAGCTTACCTGCGGGACAACTTGACTCTGGGGCCAACGTCCTGACTTTC
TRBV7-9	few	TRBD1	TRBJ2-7	CASSPTDRGRPEGVYEQYF	TGTGCCAGCAGCCCGACGGACAGGGGGCGACCTGAAGGGGTCTACGAGCAGTACTTC
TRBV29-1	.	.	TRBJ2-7	CSVENRAVESYEQYF	TGCAGCGTAGAAAACCGGGCCGTGGAGTCCTACGAGCAGTACTTC
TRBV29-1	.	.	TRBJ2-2	CSVWQGPGELFF	TGCAGCGTCTGGCAGGGGCCCGGGGAGCTGTTTTTT
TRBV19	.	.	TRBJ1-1	CASVAGRLNTEAFF	TGTGCCAGTGTGGCGGGACGGTTGAACACTGAAGCTTTCTTT
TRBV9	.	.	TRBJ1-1	CASSVGTELNTEAFF	TGTGCCAGCAGCGTAGGGACTGAACTGAACACTGAAGCTTTCTTT
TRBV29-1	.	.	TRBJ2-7	CSVWDGTYEQYF	TGCAGCGTGTGGGACGGAACCTACGAGCAGTACTTC
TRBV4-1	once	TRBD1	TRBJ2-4	CASSQDTGGKAKNIQYF	TGCGCCAGCAGCCAAGATACAGGGGGGAAAGCCAAAAACATTCAGTACTTC
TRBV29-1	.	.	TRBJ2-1	CSVVRSNEQFF	TGCAGCGTGGTAAGGAGCAATGAGCAGTTCTTC
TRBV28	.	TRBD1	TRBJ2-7	CASSHDRGRSLYEQYF	TGTGCCAGCAGTCATGACAGGGGGCGAAGCTTGTACGAGCAGTACTTC
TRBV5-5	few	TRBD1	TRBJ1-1	CASSGGTDEAFF	TGTGCCAGCAGCGGCGGGACAGACGAAGCTTTCTTT
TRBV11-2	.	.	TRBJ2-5	CASSLGIEGETQYF	TGTGCCAGCAGCTTAGGGATAGAGGGGGAGACCCAGTACTTC